Each of the 27 T cell receptor beta chains below was sequenced from the same sample in a study of T cell responses to AZD1222 COVID-19 vaccine. Assay: immunoSEQ multiplex PCR; the TCRdb copy retains only in-frame clones and omits some. Counted here are about 52,000 clones, 80% to 90% occurring once; the ten biggest clones make up 2% to 3%. Specimen: peripheral blood, collected 28 days after the second AZD1222 dose. All receptors come from an adult who received the AZD1222 COVID-19 vaccine.

This clone has a handful of counts. The chain joins TRBV28 to TRBJ1-2, with TRBD1 identical over 9 bases. After removal of 5 bases from V and 6 bases from J, the junction contained 7 bases not matched to a gene. CDR1 and CDR2 from the germline V gene are MDHEN and SYDVKM. This CDR3 region has 14 residues. The CDR3 DNA is TGTGCCAGCAGTGGGTGGGACAGGGAGGATGGCTACACCTTC. Its protein product is CASSGWDREDGYTF.

This clone was observed a handful of times. The V gene is TRBV19, the J gene TRBJ1-2, with a tentative D call TRBD1 (5 bases). Looked up from germline, CDR1 is LNHDA and CDR2 is SQIVND (reference sequence). The ends were cut back, 7 bases at V and 2 bases at J, with 14 bases in the middle. CDR3 length: 14 residues. The CDR3 region is CASTKGRENYGYTF. Written as DNA, the CDR3 is TGTGCCAGTACTAAAGGCAGGGAGAACTATGGCTACACCTTC.

The rearrangement joins TRBV5-6 to TRBJ2-3, with 14 bases lining up with TRBD2. The CDR3 is made up of 17 amino acids. Trimming cost V 0 bases and J 6 bases; bases outside gene matches: 6. The germline V gene encodes CDR1 SGHDT and CDR2 YYEEEE. The CDR3 coding sequence is TGTGCCAGCAGCTTGGGACTAGCGGGAGGGCCGTGGGATACGCAGTATTTT. As protein: CASSLGLAGGPWDTQYF.

The V and J genes are TRBV6-5 and TRBJ2-2, with D perhaps matching TRBD1 (6 bases). Trimming cost V 11 bases and J 4 bases, with 20 bases left between them. Germline CDR1 and CDR2: MNHEY and SVGAGI. This CDR3 spans 15 amino acids. The CDR3 here is CAGSPWDKVTGELFF. CDR3 in DNA: TGTGCCGGATCACCGTGGGACAAAGTCACCGGGGAGCTGTTTTTT.

The rearrangement uses TRBV5-1 and TRBJ1-3; D gene ambiguous. The CDR3 extends over 13 amino acids. The germline V gene encodes CDR1 SGHRS and CDR2 YFSETQ. The V gene lost 4 bases and the J gene lost 1 base, with 6 bases spanning the gap. The CDR3 protein is CASSPGSGNTIYF. CDR3 sequence (DNA): TGCGCCAGCAGCCCAGGTTCTGGAAACACCATATATTTT.

Comments on this clone: The same CDR3 is also encoded by other DNA sequences in this sample. The chain combines TRBV28 with TRBJ2-7, with no clear D. Per the germline V gene, CDR1 is MDHEN and CDR2 is SYDVKM. The CDR3 is 11 residues long. Trimming took off 5 bases at V and 4 bases at J, with 6 bases between the two ends. The CDR3 protein is CASSSSYEQYF. DNA of the CDR3: TGTGCCAGCAGTAGTTCTTACGAGCAGTACTTC.

The J gene is TRBJ1-1, the V gene TRBV4-2; 10 nucleotides match TRBD1. The CDR3 runs 16 residues. The V gene's germline CDR1 is LGHNA and CDR2 YNFKEQ. Germline trimming cut 0 bases from V and 4 bases from J; bases unmatched to any gene: 5. This CDR3 is CASSQEPRDRGTEAFF. The CDR3 nucleotides are TGTGCCAGCAGCCAAGAGCCCCGGGACAGGGGCACTGAAGCTTTCTTT.

V is TRBV30 and J is TRBJ2-5; D may be TRBD1 or TRBD2 (6 bases each). This CDR3 has 13 residues. The V and J ends lost 0 bases and 7 bases respectively, with 12 bases between them. The V gene's germline CDR1 is GTSNPN and CDR2 SVGIG (reference sequence). CDR3: CAWSVGGLLTQYF. For the CDR3, the DNA is TGTGCCTGGAGTGTGGGGGGCCTTCTGACCCAGTACTTC. Full variable domain (rest looked up from reference TRBV30 and TRBJ2-5): SQTIHQWPATLVQPVGSPLSLECTVEGTSNPNLYWYRQAAGRGLQLLFYSVGIGQISSEVPQNLSASRPQDRQFILSSKKLLLSDSGFYLCAWSVGGLLTQYFGPGTRLLVL.

The chain carries TRBV19 and TRBJ1-2; 10 nucleotides match TRBD1. CDR1 and CDR2 (germline): LNHDA, SQIVND (reference sequence). There are 13 residues in the CDR3. The V segment lost 9 bases and the J segment 5 bases; nucleotides outside the gene matches: 6. CDR3 coding DNA: TGTGCCAGCCAGACAGGGGGCGCGTATGGCTACACCTTC. Its protein is CASQTGGAYGYTF.

V usage is TRBV6-5 and J usage is TRBJ2-7, with 12 bases that match TRBD2. With 6 bases clipped from V and 5 bases from J, the junction kept 5 bases outside the gene matches. The CDR3 consists of 14 residues. Germline V CDR1 and CDR2: MNHEY, SVGAGI. CDR3 bases: TGTGCCAGCAGGGTTCTAGCGGGAGGGAACGAGCAGTACTTC. Protein: CASRVLAGGNEQYF.

The chain carries TRBV15 and TRBJ1-1; 8 nucleotides match TRBD1. The germline V gene has CDR1 LNHNV and CDR2 YYDKDF (reference sequence). This CDR3 comprises 15 residues. Trimming removed 0 bases from V and 3 bases from J; junction bases left unmatched: 3. DNA for the CDR3: TGTGCCACCAGCAGAGACAGGGGGCTCTACACTGAAGCTTTCTTT. This encodes CATSRDRGLYTEAFF.

Concerning this clone: The identical CDR3 is also encoded by other nucleotide sequences in the sample. V and J are TRBV5-1 and TRBJ1-5; D is undetermined. CDR3 length equals 13 residues. V was shortened by 0 bases and J by 0 bases, with 1 base between the two germline ends. Germline CDR1 reads SGHRS; CDR2 reads YFSETQ. In DNA form, the CDR3 reads TGCGCCAGCAGCTTGGGTAGCAATCAGCCCCAGCATTTT. Its protein is CASSLGSNQPQHF.

This clone was detected once. The chain uses TRBV6-1 and TRBJ2-1, with D possibly TRBD1 on 5 matching bases. CDR1 and CDR2 (germline): MNHNS, SASEGT. This CDR3 has 14 amino acids. The ends were cut back, 3 bases at V and 7 bases at J, with 13 bases in the middle. CDR3: CASSESGAVNEQFF. The CDR3 region has the DNA TGTGCCAGCAGTGAGAGTGGGGCCGTGAATGAGCAGTTCTTC.

This sequence joins TRBV4-2 and TRBJ1-3, with 9 bases fitting TRBD1. Trimming took 4 bases from V and 3 from J; bases not matched to a gene: 1. The CDR3 has 14 amino acids. The germline gives CDR1 LGHNA, CDR2 YNFKEQ. The CDR3 DNA sequence: TGTGCCAGCAGCCGGACAGGGGTTGGAAACACCATATATTTT. Protein: CASSRTGVGNTIYF.

The rearrangement joins TRBV6-5 to TRBJ2-3; D ambiguous. Trimming removed 6 bases from V and 2 bases from J, with 12 bases in between. In germline, CDR1 is MNHEY, CDR2 SVGAGI. The CDR3 is 14 amino acids. CDR3 amino acids: CASRPGRYTDTQYF. Written as DNA, the CDR3 is TGTGCCAGCAGGCCCGGCAGGTACACAGATACGCAGTATTTT.

CDR3 sequence (DNA): TGTGCCAGCAGTTCGTCAGGCAATGAGCAGTTCTTC. It is translated as CASSSSGNEQFF. V is TRBV6-6 and J is TRBJ2-1; D uncertain. The CDR3 is made up of 12 amino acids. Germline CDR1 and CDR2: MNHNY and SVGAGI (reference sequence). The germline V and J ends were trimmed by 4 bases and 6 bases, with 7 bases remaining between them.

The V and J genes are TRBV9 and TRBJ2-3; 7 bases align to TRBD1. This CDR3 region has 14 residues. CDR1 and CDR2 (germline): SGDLS, YYNGEE. J lost 3 bases, V lost 3 bases, and 4 bases had no gene match. CDR3 sequence (DNA): TGTGCCAGCAGCGGATACAGGGGAACAGATACGCAGTATTTT. Translating it yields CASSGYRGTDTQYF.

The V gene is TRBV3-1 (or the pseudogene TRBV3-2), the J gene TRBJ1-1; 10 bases line up with TRBD1. V trimming: 6 bases; J trimming: 1 base; junction bases outside the gene matches: 5. Germline CDR1 LGHDT, CDR2 YNNKEL (reference sequence). The CDR3 length is 15 residues. The CDR3 protein is CASSRQGAGNTEAFF. CDR3 bases: TGTGCCAGCAGTCGACAGGGGGCTGGGAACACTGAAGCTTTCTTT.

The chain has TRBV7-2 and TRBJ2-7; D is perhaps TRBD1 (5 bases). Germline CDR1 and CDR2: SGHTA and FQGNSA. CDR3 length: 14 residues. V was cut by 2 bases and J by 4 bases, with 12 bases left in between. The CDR3 DNA reads TGTGCCAGCAGCTTATTCCAGGGATCGTACGAGCAGTACTTC. It yields the protein CASSLFQGSYEQYF.

This clone showed up just a few times. This sequence joins TRBV11-2 and TRBJ2-7, with 9 bases fitting TRBD1. The CDR3 spans 16 residues. Unmatched junction bases numbered 12, after V lost 5 bases and J lost 4 bases. Germline assignment: CDR1 SGHAT and CDR2 FQNNGV. Here the CDR3 reads CASSRQRTGGVYEQYF. Written as DNA, the CDR3 is TGTGCCAGCAGCCGGCAACGAACAGGGGGCGTATACGAGCAGTACTTC.

The chain couples TRBV7-9 to TRBJ1-2; 8 bases are shared with TRBD1. This CDR3 contains 15 residues. Germline V lookup: CDR1 SEHNR, CDR2 FQNEAQ (reference sequence). The V gene end was trimmed by 5 bases and the J gene end by 1 base; junction bases not matched to a gene: 6. The CDR3, as DNA: TGTGCCAGCAGCCTGACAGGGGAGGGTAACTATGGCTACACCTTC. Translating it yields CASSLTGEGNYGYTF.

The CDR3 spells CASSREGSYQETQYF. DNA of the CDR3: TGTGCCAGCAGCAGGGAAGGGAGCTACCAAGAGACCCAGTACTTC. The chain joins TRBV2 to TRBJ2-5; tentatively, D is TRBD1 or TRBD2 (5 bases each). V was pared by 6 bases and J by 0 bases, with 14 bases between. CDR1 is SNHLY, CDR2 FYNNEI, per germline. This CDR3 is built from 15 residues. The full variable domain, completed using reference TRBV2 and TRBJ2-5, is EPEVTQTPSHQVTQMGQEVILRCVPISNHLYFYWYRQILGQKVEFLVSFYNNEISEKSEIFDDQFSVERPDGSNFTLKIRSTKLEDSAMYFCASSREGSYQETQYFGPGTRLLVL.

For the CDR3, the DNA is TGTGCCAGCAGCCAAGGTAACGCTCTACGGCGCAATCAGCCCCAGCATTTT. Translated, it gives CASSQGNALRRNQPQHF. V and J are TRBV3-1 (or the pseudogene TRBV3-2) and TRBJ1-5, with no clear D. Germline values: CDR1 LGHDT, CDR2 YNNKEL (reference sequence). V was pared by 1 base and J by 2 bases, with 15 bases between. This CDR3 spans 17 amino acids.

The rearrangement links TRBV5-6 to TRBJ1-2; 8 positions agree with TRBD1. Germline-derived CDR1 and CDR2 are SGHDT and YYEEEE. The V and J ends lost 3 bases and 8 bases, in that order; junction bases with no gene match: 6. The length of the CDR3 is 13 residues. CDR3 protein: CASSSRTGRGYTF. The CDR3 DNA sequence: TGTGCCAGCAGCTCTAGGACAGGGCGCGGCTACACCTTC.

The gene calls are TRBV15 and TRBJ2-1; D may be TRBD2 (5 bases). Germline loops: CDR1 LNHNV, CDR2 YYDKDF (reference sequence). Deletions cut 5 bases from V and 3 bases from J, with 14 bases between. The CDR3 spans 15 residues. As DNA, the CDR3 is TGTGCCACCAGCGGTATAGCGAGCGACTACAATGAGCAGTTCTTC. Translating gives CATSGIASDYNEQFF.

This rearrangement joins TRBV6-2 or TRBV6-3 to TRBJ2-2; TRBD2 matches at 11 bases. The CDR3 sequence is 16 residues long. CDR1 and CDR2 from the germline V gene are MNHEY and SVGEGT. Unmatched junction bases numbered 8, after V lost 1 base and J lost 10 bases. The CDR3 DNA follows: TGTGCCAGCAGTTACTATTATACTAGCGGGAGAGTGGAGCTGTTTTTT. Residues: CASSYYYTSGRVELFF.

The chain links TRBV6-4 to TRBJ1-3, with TRBD1 matching over 7 bases. V was pared by 4 bases and J by 2 bases, with 14 bases of the junction left unmatched. CDR3 size: 18 residues. Germline assignment: CDR1 MRHNA and CDR2 SNTAGT. CDR3 residues: CASSVVVSEGATGNTIYF. CDR3 bases: TGTGCCAGCAGTGTCGTGGTTTCTGAGGGGGCTACTGGAAACACCATATATTTT.